These 17 T cell receptor beta chains were all obtained from the same sample, sequenced in a study of blood T cell repertoires in COVID-19. Clones were read by immunoSEQ multiplex PCR, and TCRdb kept only the in-frame ones, dropping some. The repertoire holds 200,000 to 250,000 clones, about 81% seen once, with nearly 9.5% in the top ten. Sequenced input: PBMCs or T cells enriched from blood (not recorded which). The receptors shown here come from a man aged 40-50 years who had recovered from COVID-19.

V and J are TRBV6-5 and TRBJ1-3; D not resolved. With 10 bases removed from V and 0 bases from J, the gap between germline ends came to 10 bases. From germline, CDR1 is MNHEY and CDR2 SVGAGI. The CDR3 runs 13 residues. CDR3 sequence reads: CAIQAGSGNTIYF. CDR3 sequence (DNA): TGTGCCATCCAGGCGGGCTCTGGAAACACCATATATTTT.

V gene TRBV12-2 combines with J gene TRBJ1-4; TRBD1 was called by the table and not checked on the DNA. TRBV12-2 is designated a pseudogene. The CDR3 contains 16 residues. The DNA of the CDR3 is TGTGCAAGTCGCTTATGGGCTTCGGCAACTAATGAAAAACTGTTTTTT. It encodes CASRLWASATNEKLFF.

The chain recombines TRBV30 with TRBJ1-2; D is uncertain. Trimming took off 4 bases at V and 5 bases at J, with 20 bases between the two ends. The CDR3 covers 15 residues. The germline gives CDR1 GTSNPN, CDR2 SVGIG (reference sequence). The CDR3 reads CAWMTPGREAYGYTF. In DNA, the CDR3 is TGTGCCTGGATGACCCCTGGAAGGGAGGCGTATGGCTACACCTTC. Full variable domain (remainder filled in from reference TRBV30 and TRBJ1-2): SQTIHQWPATLVQPVGSPLSLECTVEGTSNPNLYWYRQAAGRGLQLLFYSVGIGQISSEVPQNLSASRPQDRQFILSSKKLLLSDSGFYLCAWMTPGREAYGYTFGSGTRLTVV.

This chain connects TRBV19 to TRBJ2-4; 8 positions match TRBD1. After removal of 3 bases from V and 2 bases from J, the junction contained 6 bases not matched to a gene. Germline V lookup: CDR1 LNHDA, CDR2 SQIVND (reference sequence). The CDR3 has 16 residues. The chain's CDR3 is CASSMSRTGTKNIQYF. The CDR3 nucleotides are TGTGCCAGTAGTATGAGTCGGACAGGGACCAAAAACATTCAGTACTTC. The variable domain in full, with the rest retrieved from reference TRBV19 and TRBJ2-4, is DGGITQSPKYLFRKEGQNVTLSCEQNLNHDAMYWYRQDPGQGLRLIYYSQIVNDFQKGDIAEGYSVSREKKESFPLTVTSAQKNPTAFYLCASSMSRTGTKNIQYFGAGTRLSVL.

About this clone itself: Distinct nucleotide sequences in the sample also encode this CDR3. The chain is built from TRBV18 and TRBJ1-1; D ambiguous. V lost 1 base, J lost 3 bases, and 6 bases lay in between. CDR1 KGHSH and CDR2 LQKENI come from the germline V gene. The CDR3 consists of 13 residues. Written as DNA, the CDR3 is TGTGCCAGCTCACCACAGGGAGACACTGAAGCTTTCTTT. This codes for CASSPQGDTEAFF.

The rearrangement joins TRBV18 to TRBJ2-6, with 11 bases lining up with TRBD1. Germline CDR1 and CDR2: KGHSH and LQKENI. V was pared by 1 base and J by 2 bases, with 4 bases of the junction left unmatched. The CDR3 contains 18 residues. The CDR3 sequence is CASSPRTGGAPGANVLTF. CDR3 nucleotide sequence: TGTGCCAGCTCACCACGGACAGGGGGCGCCCCTGGGGCCAACGTCCTGACTTTC.

As concerns this clone: Within the sample, other DNA sequences also encode this same CDR3. The chain links TRBV5-8 to TRBJ1-1, with 7 positions matching TRBD1. Germline V gene lookup returns CDR1 SGHTS and CDR2 YDEGEE. The V segment lost 4 bases and the J segment 3 bases; nucleotides outside the gene matches: 3. This CDR3 contains 13 residues. DNA of the CDR3: TGTGCCAGCAGCGAGCAGGGGGACACTGAAGCTTTCTTT. Its protein is CASSEQGDTEAFF.

The gene calls are TRBV5-8 and TRBJ1-3; 8 nucleotides agree with TRBD1. With V trimmed by 4 bases and J by 0 bases, 6 bases remained unmatched. This CDR3 has 16 amino acids. Germline V lookup: CDR1 SGHTS, CDR2 YDEGEE. Here the CDR3 reads CASSRRTGNSGNTIYF. The CDR3 DNA reads TGTGCCAGCAGCCGCCGGACAGGGAACTCTGGAAACACCATATATTTT.

V and J are TRBV25-1 and TRBJ2-3, with a possible D match to TRBD1 (5 bases). This CDR3 is 15 amino acids long. V lost 3 bases to trimming and J lost 1 base, with 11 bases between them. Germline assignment: CDR1 MGHDK and CDR2 SYGVNS. The CDR3 coding sequence is TGTGCCAGCAGTGATTTTGCAGGGCGCACAGATACGCAGTATTTT. Translation: CASSDFAGRTDTQYF.

The chain recombines TRBV5-1 with TRBJ1-1; TRBD1 matches at 8 bases. Per the germline V gene, CDR1 is SGHRS and CDR2 is YFSETQ. This CDR3 is 15 amino acids long. The junction had 5 bases not matched to a gene; V was cut back by 0 bases and J by 4 bases. CDR3 protein: CASSLGLDRATEAFF. CDR3 coding DNA: TGCGCCAGCAGCTTGGGGTTGGACAGGGCCACTGAAGCTTTCTTT.

About this clone: The same CDR3 arises from other DNA sequences in this sample as well. CDR3 protein: CASSSQGARQPQHF. CDR3 bases: TGTGCCAGCAGTTCACAGGGGGCTCGTCAGCCCCAGCATTTT. The chain links TRBV27 to TRBJ1-5, with TRBD1 matching 9 bases. This CDR3 region has 14 residues. J gave up 6 bases and V 4 bases, and 4 bases lay outside the gene matches. From germline, CDR1 is MNHEY and CDR2 SMNVEV (reference sequence).

The chain links TRBV6-4 to TRBJ2-1; TRBD2 is a possible D gene (6 bases). V lost 8 bases to trimming and J lost 7 bases, with 21 bases between them. The germline CDR1 and CDR2 sequences are MRHNA and SNTAGT. The length of the CDR3 is 15 residues. CDR3 sequence (DNA): TGTGCCAGCCGACGAGAGGGCCTAGCGAAGAATGAGCAGTTCTTC. As protein: CASRREGLAKNEQFF.

J is TRBJ1-5 and V is TRBV19; 10 bases match TRBD1. CDR1 LNHDA and CDR2 SQIVND come from the germline V gene (reference sequence). The trim removed 9 bases at V and 6 bases at J, leaving 8 bases unmatched. The CDR3 is made up of 14 amino acids. The CDR3: CASRTTGGSQPQHF. The CDR3, as DNA: TGTGCCAGCAGAACGACAGGGGGCTCTCAGCCCCAGCATTTT.

This chain uses TRBV5-1 with TRBJ2-1; the match to TRBD1 covers 8 bases. Germline loops: CDR1 SGHRS, CDR2 YFSETQ. V lost 8 bases and J lost 4; bases outside the gene matches: 5. The CDR3 runs 13 residues. The CDR3 here is CASAGGPYNEQFF. In nucleotides, the CDR3 is TGCGCCAGTGCAGGGGGCCCTTACAATGAGCAGTTCTTC.

The CDR3 DNA reads as TGTGCCACCAGTGATTTTACGGGAGACGGGAATACGCAGTATTTT. Protein product: CATSDFTGDGNTQYF. This rearrangement joins TRBV24-1 to TRBJ2-3, with D perhaps TRBD2 (6 bases). The CDR3 is 15 amino acids. V lost 1 base to trimming and J lost 7 bases, with 14 bases between them. In germline, CDR1 is KGHDR, CDR2 SFDVKD.

This chain links TRBV13 with TRBJ1-5, with unresolved D. V was pared by 3 bases and J by 3 bases, with 9 bases between. Germline CDR1 and CDR2: PRHDT and FYEKMQ (reference sequence). This CDR3 has 14 residues. CDR3 coding DNA: TGTGCCAGCAGCTTTAGACAAACCAATCAGCCCCAGCATTTT. Its translation is CASSFRQTNQPQHF.

V is TRBV5-1 and J is TRBJ2-3; TRBD1 matches 8 bases. Germline CDR1 is SGHRS and CDR2 is YFSETQ. This CDR3 region has 15 residues. J lost 0 bases, V lost 4 bases, and 4 bases had no gene match. This chain's CDR3 is CASSQQGGSTDTQYF. In DNA, the CDR3 is TGCGCCAGCAGCCAACAGGGGGGTAGCACAGATACGCAGTATTTT.